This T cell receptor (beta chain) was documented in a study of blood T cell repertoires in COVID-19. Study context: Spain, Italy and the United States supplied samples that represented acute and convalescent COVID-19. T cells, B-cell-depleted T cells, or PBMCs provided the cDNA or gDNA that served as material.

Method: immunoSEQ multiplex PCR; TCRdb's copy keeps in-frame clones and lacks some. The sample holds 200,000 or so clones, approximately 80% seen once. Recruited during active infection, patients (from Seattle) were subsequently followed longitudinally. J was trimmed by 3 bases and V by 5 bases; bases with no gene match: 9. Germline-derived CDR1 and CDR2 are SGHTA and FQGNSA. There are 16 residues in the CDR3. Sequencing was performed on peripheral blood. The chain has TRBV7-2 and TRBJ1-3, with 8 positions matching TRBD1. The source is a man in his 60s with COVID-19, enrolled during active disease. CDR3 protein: CASSEMAGGSGNTIYF. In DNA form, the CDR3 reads TGTGCCAGCAGCGAAATGGCAGGGGGCAGTGGAAACACCATATATTTT. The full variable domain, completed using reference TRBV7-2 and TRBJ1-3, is GAGVSQSPSNKVTEKGKDVELRCDPISGHTALYWYRQSLGQGLEFLIYFQGNSAPDKSGLPSDRFSAERTGGSVSTLTIQRTQQEDSAVYLCASSEMAGGSGNTIYFGEGSWLTVV.